The rows below give T cell receptor beta chains drawn from one sample of a study of lymphopenia after photon versus proton radiotherapy. Profiled with immunoSEQ multiplex PCR; TCRdb holds only in-frame clones, not every one. The data show tens of thousands of clones, approximately 86% seen once. The source was peripheral blood, collected from a patient treated with proton-based radiotherapy. The receptors here all came from a woman aged 70-85 years with pancreatic cancer. Some clones in this sample may be carry-over from other donors' samples. Each CDR3 is given with its conserved first and last residue. D genes are given only for firm matches. Only part of the rows carry a size: once, few, many, or a class if the clone is expanded.

j_gene: TRBJ2-5
v_gene: TRBV19
d_gene: TRBD1
abundance: NA
CDR3aa: CASGTGGWETQYF
CDR3nt: TGTGCCAGTGGGACAGGGGGCTGGGAGACCCAGTACTTC

j_gene: TRBJ2-7
v_gene: TRBV2
d_gene: TRBD1
abundance: NA
CDR3aa: CASRSPLGQGHEQYF
CDR3nt: TGTGCCAGCAGATCCCCCCTAGGACAGGGTCACGAGCAGTACTTC

j_gene: TRBJ1-6
v_gene: TRBV11-1
d_gene: TRBD1
abundance: NA
CDR3aa: CASSKGQGATYNSPLHF
CDR3nt: TGTGCCAGCAGCAAAGGACAGGGGGCAACCTATAATTCACCCCTCCACTTT

j_gene: TRBJ1-3
v_gene: TRBV6-1
d_gene: NA
abundance: NA
CDR3aa: CASNQPGTGNTIYF
CDR3nt: TGTGCCAGCAACCAACCCGGGACTGGAAACACCATATATTTT

j_gene: TRBJ1-2
v_gene: TRBV6-5
d_gene: TRBD1
abundance: NA
CDR3aa: CASSYGTGGQNYGYTF
CDR3nt: TGTGCCAGCAGTTATGGGACAGGGGGCCAAAACTATGGCTACACCTTC

j_gene: TRBJ2-7
v_gene: TRBV7-9
d_gene: NA
abundance: NA
CDR3aa: CASSTKESSYEQYF
CDR3nt: TGTGCCAGCAGCACTAAGGAAAGCTCCTACGAGCAGTACTTC

j_gene: TRBJ2-2
v_gene: TRBV6-4
d_gene: TRBD2
abundance: NA
CDR3aa: CASSWTSGANTGELFF
CDR3nt: TGTGCCAGCAGCTGGACTAGCGGAGCGAACACCGGGGAGCTGTTTTTT

j_gene: TRBJ1-1
v_gene: TRBV11-2
d_gene: TRBD1
abundance: NA
CDR3aa: CASSGQGNTEAFF
CDR3nt: TGTGCCAGCAGCGGACAGGGGAACACTGAAGCTTTCTTT

j_gene: TRBJ1-1
v_gene: TRBV2
d_gene: NA
abundance: NA
CDR3aa: CVRGRTEAFF
CDR3nt: TGTGTCAGAGGACGCACTGAAGCTTTCTTT

j_gene: TRBJ2-1
v_gene: TRBV25-1
d_gene: TRBD2
abundance: NA
CDR3aa: CASSETRLAEYNEQFF
CDR3nt: TGTGCCAGCAGTGAAACCCGACTAGCTGAATACAATGAGCAGTTCTTC

j_gene: TRBJ2-7
v_gene: TRBV10-3
d_gene: TRBD1
abundance: NA
CDR3aa: CAIGTGAYEQYF
CDR3nt: TGTGCCATCGGGACAGGGGCCTACGAGCAGTACTTC

j_gene: TRBJ1-6
v_gene: TRBV19
d_gene: NA
abundance: NA
CDR3aa: CASRGNSYNSPLHF
CDR3nt: TGTGCCAGTAGAGGGAACTCCTATAATTCACCCCTCCACTTT

j_gene: TRBJ2-1
v_gene: TRBV6-1
d_gene: TRBD2
abundance: NA
CDR3aa: CASSEALAGVGNEQFF
CDR3nt: TGTGCCAGCAGTGAAGCATTAGCGGGAGTGGGGAATGAGCAGTTCTTC

j_gene: TRBJ2-7
v_gene: TRBV5-6
d_gene: NA
abundance: NA
CDR3aa: CASSFNQGFSYEQYF
CDR3nt: TGTGCCAGCAGCTTTAATCAGGGGTTCTCCTACGAGCAGTACTTC

j_gene: TRBJ2-7
v_gene: TRBV7-2
d_gene: TRBD2
abundance: NA
CDR3aa: CASSAGLAGGEQYF
CDR3nt: TGTGCCAGCAGCGCGGGACTAGCGGGAGGAGAGCAGTACTTC

j_gene: TRBJ2-1
v_gene: TRBV19
d_gene: NA
abundance: few
CDR3aa: CASSMGGDGYRGEQFF
CDR3nt: TGTGCCAGTAGTATGGGCGGGGACGGATACAGGGGTGAGCAGTTCTTC

j_gene: TRBJ2-1
v_gene: TRBV5-5
d_gene: NA
abundance: NA
CDR3aa: CASSLGAGYNEQFF
CDR3nt: TGTGCCAGCAGCTTGGGAGCCGGCTACAATGAGCAGTTCTTC

j_gene: TRBJ2-1
v_gene: TRBV14
d_gene: NA
abundance: NA
CDR3aa: CASSQDLAGEQFF
CDR3nt: TGTGCCAGCAGCCAAGATTTGGCGGGAGAGCAGTTCTTC

j_gene: TRBJ2-2
v_gene: TRBV19
d_gene: NA
abundance: NA
CDR3aa: CASSRTGYGTGELFF
CDR3nt: TGTGCCAGTAGCAGAACAGGGTACGGGACCGGGGAGCTGTTTTTT

j_gene: TRBJ2-7
v_gene: TRBV7-2
d_gene: NA
abundance: few
CDR3aa: CASRPGLYYEQYF
CDR3nt: TGTGCCAGCAGGCCGGGACTTTACTACGAGCAGTACTTC

j_gene: TRBJ1-2
v_gene: TRBV30
d_gene: TRBD1
abundance: NA
CDR3aa: CAWSTPGGGGYTF
CDR3nt: TGTGCCTGGAGTACCCCAGGGGGAGGTGGCTACACCTTC

j_gene: TRBJ1-2
v_gene: TRBV5-1
d_gene: TRBD1
abundance: NA
CDR3aa: CASSLVGQGKYGYTF
CDR3nt: TGCGCCAGCAGCTTGGTCGGACAGGGGAAATATGGCTACACCTTC

j_gene: TRBJ2-1
v_gene: TRBV6-4
d_gene: NA
abundance: NA
CDR3aa: CASSEIVPTRIISNEQFF
CDR3nt: TGTGCCAGCAGTGAAATTGTCCCGACTAGAATAATTTCCAATGAGCAGTTCTTC

j_gene: TRBJ2-1
v_gene: TRBV27
d_gene: NA
abundance: medium-sized
CDR3aa: CASSFPPGEQFF
CDR3nt: TGTGCCAGCAGTTTTCCCCCTGGGGAGCAGTTCTTC

j_gene: TRBJ2-3
v_gene: TRBV11-2
d_gene: NA
abundance: NA
CDR3aa: CASTPLRGTDTQYF
CDR3nt: TGTGCCAGCACCCCACTGAGGGGCACAGATACGCAGTATTTT

j_gene: TRBJ1-5
v_gene: TRBV28
d_gene: NA
abundance: NA
CDR3aa: CASSLGGGNQPQHF
CDR3nt: TGTGCCAGCAGTCTCGGGGGCGGGAATCAGCCCCAGCATTTT

j_gene: TRBJ2-3
v_gene: TRBV11-2
d_gene: NA
abundance: NA
CDR3aa: CASSLMGVGTDTQYF
CDR3nt: TGTGCCAGCAGCCTGATGGGGGTCGGCACAGATACGCAGTATTTT

j_gene: TRBJ2-3
v_gene: TRBV19
d_gene: TRBD1
abundance: NA
CDR3aa: CAIFDRGLDTQYF
CDR3nt: TGTGCCATCTTCGACAGGGGGCTAGATACGCAGTATTTT

j_gene: TRBJ2-2
v_gene: TRBV5-1
d_gene: TRBD1
abundance: NA
CDR3aa: CASSAWDRLTGELFF
CDR3nt: TGCGCCAGCAGCGCCTGGGACAGGCTCACCGGGGAGCTGTTTTTT

j_gene: TRBJ1-1
v_gene: TRBV28
d_gene: TRBD1
abundance: NA
CDR3aa: CASSRGTGLVTEAFF
CDR3nt: TGTGCCAGCAGCCGCGGGACAGGGTTGGTCACTGAAGCTTTCTTT

j_gene: TRBJ2-1
v_gene: TRBV4-1
d_gene: TRBD1
abundance: NA
CDR3aa: CASSLGTGIDEQFF
CDR3nt: TGCGCCAGCAGCCTGGGGACAGGGATCGATGAGCAGTTCTTC

j_gene: TRBJ1-2
v_gene: TRBV29-1
d_gene: TRBD1
abundance: NA
CDR3aa: CSVTRETGEGYTF
CDR3nt: TGCAGCGTTACCCGAGAGACAGGGGAAGGCTACACCTTC

j_gene: TRBJ1-1
v_gene: TRBV29-1
d_gene: NA
abundance: NA
CDR3aa: CSVDGGGHTEAFF
CDR3nt: TGCAGCGTTGATGGGGGTGGGCACACTGAAGCTTTCTTT

j_gene: TRBJ1-5
v_gene: TRBV6-6
d_gene: NA
abundance: NA
CDR3aa: CASSYSGGNQPQHF
CDR3nt: TGTGCCAGCAGTTACTCTGGTGGCAATCAGCCCCAGCATTTT

j_gene: TRBJ2-1
v_gene: TRBV7-6
d_gene: NA
abundance: NA
CDR3aa: CASSLPGDPAVNEQFF
CDR3nt: TGTGCCAGCAGCTTACCCGGGGACCCAGCTGTCAATGAGCAGTTCTTC

j_gene: TRBJ2-3
v_gene: TRBV18
d_gene: TRBD2
abundance: NA
CDR3aa: CASSLESSGSASGVDTQYF
CDR3nt: TGTGCCAGCTCACTTGAATCTAGCGGGAGCGCCTCGGGAGTAGATACGCAGTATTTT

j_gene: TRBJ2-7
v_gene: TRBV10-2
d_gene: NA
abundance: NA
CDR3aa: CASSDFGTRRAYEQYF
CDR3nt: TGCGCCAGCAGTGATTTCGGGACGCGGCGGGCCTACGAGCAGTACTTC

j_gene: TRBJ2-7
v_gene: TRBV19
d_gene: TRBD1
abundance: NA
CDR3aa: CASSIRDRPYEQYF
CDR3nt: TGTGCCAGTAGTATCAGGGACAGGCCCTACGAGCAGTACTTC

j_gene: TRBJ2-5
v_gene: TRBV28
d_gene: TRBD2
abundance: NA
CDR3aa: CASRLAGYQETQYF
CDR3nt: TGTGCCAGTAGACTAGCGGGGTACCAAGAGACCCAGTACTTC

j_gene: TRBJ1-4
v_gene: TRBV10-2
d_gene: NA
abundance: NA
CDR3aa: CASSKLEKLFF
CDR3nt: TGCGCCAGCAGTAAGCTTGAAAAACTGTTTTTT

j_gene: TRBJ2-1
v_gene: TRBV6-5
d_gene: NA
abundance: NA
CDR3aa: CASSYSSSREQFF
CDR3nt: TGTGCCAGCAGTTACTCGTCTAGTCGTGAGCAGTTCTTC

j_gene: TRBJ1-5
v_gene: TRBV15
d_gene: NA
abundance: NA
CDR3aa: CATSREVRLPQHF
CDR3nt: TGTGCCACCAGCAGAGAAGTGAGGTTGCCCCAGCATTTT

j_gene: TRBJ2-5
v_gene: TRBV5-1
d_gene: NA
abundance: NA
CDR3aa: CASRHTSSETQYF
CDR3nt: TGCGCCAGCCGCCATACTAGCTCAGAGACCCAGTACTTC

j_gene: TRBJ2-1
v_gene: TRBV4-3
d_gene: TRBD2
abundance: NA
CDR3aa: CASSQNRSGLAGGNEQFF
CDR3nt: TGCGCCAGCAGCCAAAACCGGAGCGGGCTAGCGGGAGGGAATGAGCAGTTCTTC

j_gene: TRBJ2-1
v_gene: TRBV5-1
d_gene: TRBD2
abundance: NA
CDR3aa: CASSLGTSGADSYNEQFF
CDR3nt: TGCGCCAGCAGCTTGGGGACTAGCGGGGCCGACTCCTACAATGAGCAGTTCTTC

j_gene: TRBJ1-2
v_gene: TRBV6-1
d_gene: NA
abundance: NA
CDR3aa: CASTQTVGNYGYTF
CDR3nt: TGTGCCAGCACACAAACGGTTGGTAACTATGGCTACACCTTC

j_gene: TRBJ1-1
v_gene: TRBV4-1
d_gene: TRBD1
abundance: NA
CDR3aa: CASSQVQQGRDEAFF
CDR3nt: TGCGCCAGCAGCCAAGTACAACAGGGGAGGGATGAAGCTTTCTTT

j_gene: TRBJ2-3
v_gene: TRBV11-2
d_gene: NA
abundance: NA
CDR3aa: CASSLAGADTQYF
CDR3nt: TGTGCCAGCAGCTTAGCGGGTGCAGATACGCAGTATTTT

j_gene: TRBJ1-6
v_gene: TRBV27
d_gene: NA
abundance: few
CDR3aa: CASSLTGGTNNSPLHF
CDR3nt: TGTGCCAGCAGTTTAACAGGAGGGACGAATAATTCACCCCTCCACTTT

j_gene: TRBJ1-1
v_gene: TRBV10-1
d_gene: NA
abundance: NA
CDR3aa: CASSEVRFGNTEAFF
CDR3nt: TGCGCCAGCAGTGAGGTGAGGTTCGGGAACACTGAAGCTTTCTTT

j_gene: TRBJ2-7
v_gene: TRBV7-9
d_gene: NA
abundance: NA
CDR3aa: CASSLGVYEQYF
CDR3nt: TGTGCCAGCAGCTTAGGAGTTTACGAGCAGTACTTC

j_gene: TRBJ2-7
v_gene: TRBV28
d_gene: NA
abundance: NA
CDR3aa: CASSFGIGAYEQYF
CDR3nt: TGTGCCAGCAGTTTTGGGATAGGCGCCTACGAGCAGTACTTC

j_gene: TRBJ2-5
v_gene: TRBV5-1
d_gene: TRBD2
abundance: NA
CDR3aa: CASSLSLAGGGETQYF
CDR3nt: TGCGCCAGCAGCTTATCACTAGCGGGAGGAGGGGAGACCCAGTACTTC